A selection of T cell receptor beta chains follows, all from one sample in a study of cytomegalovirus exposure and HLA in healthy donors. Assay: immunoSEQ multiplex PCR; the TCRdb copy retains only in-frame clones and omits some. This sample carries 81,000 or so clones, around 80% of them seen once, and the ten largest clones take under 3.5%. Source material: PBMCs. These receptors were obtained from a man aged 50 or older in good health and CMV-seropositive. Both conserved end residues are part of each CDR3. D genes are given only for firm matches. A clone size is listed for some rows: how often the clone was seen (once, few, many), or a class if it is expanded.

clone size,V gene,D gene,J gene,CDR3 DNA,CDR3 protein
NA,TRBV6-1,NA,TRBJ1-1,TGTGCCAGCAGTTATAACAAGAACACTGAAGCTTTCTTT,CASSYNKNTEAFF
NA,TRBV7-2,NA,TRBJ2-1,TGTGCCAGCAGCCCCGATTTCGGTGGTGAGCAGTTCTTC,CASSPDFGGEQFF
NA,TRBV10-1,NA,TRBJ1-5,TGCGCCAGCAGCCTCGGCAATCAGCCCCAGCATTTT,CASSLGNQPQHF
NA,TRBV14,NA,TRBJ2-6,TGTGCCAGCAGCCCCCTCGAACAGGCCCCTCCCTCTGGGGCCAACGTCCTGACTTTC,CASSPLEQAPPSGANVLTF
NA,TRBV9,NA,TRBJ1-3,TGTGCCAGCAGCGTAGGAGGCGGGCACTCTGGAAACACCATATATTTT,CASSVGGGHSGNTIYF
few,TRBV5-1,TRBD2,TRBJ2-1,TGCGCCAGCAGCTTGATTCTAGCGGGAGTTAACTCCTACAATGAGCAGTTCTTC,CASSLILAGVNSYNEQFF
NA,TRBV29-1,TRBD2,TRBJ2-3,TGCAGCGTTGGCCGTTCCGGGACTACCGGAGATACGCAGTATTTT,CSVGRSGTTGDTQYF
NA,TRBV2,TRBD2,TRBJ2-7,TGTGCCAGCAAAAGGACTAGCGGGGGGAAGGGGCAGTACTTC,CASKRTSGGKGQYF
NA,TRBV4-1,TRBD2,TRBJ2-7,TGCGCCAGCAGCCGTCTAGCGGAGGGCTCCTACGAGCAGTACTTC,CASSRLAEGSYEQYF
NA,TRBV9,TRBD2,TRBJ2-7,TGTGCCAGCAGCTCAGGGACTAGCGGTGCATCTGCCTACGAGCAGTACTTC,CASSSGTSGASAYEQYF
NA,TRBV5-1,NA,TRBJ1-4,TGCGCCAGCAGCTTGGATGGGCAGGCGAATGAAAAACTGTTTTTT,CASSLDGQANEKLFF
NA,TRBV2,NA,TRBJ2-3,TGTGCCAGCACGCAGACAGATACGCAGTATTTT,CASTQTDTQYF
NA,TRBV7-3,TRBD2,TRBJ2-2,TGTGCCAGCAGCTTACGAGCGGGAGGGCCCTCTACCGGGGAGCTGTTTTTT,CASSLRAGGPSTGELFF
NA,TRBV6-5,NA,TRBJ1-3,TGTGCCAGTAAACGCCTAAGCTCTGGAAACACCATATATTTT,CASKRLSSGNTIYF
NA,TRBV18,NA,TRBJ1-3,TGTGCCAGCTCGTCGGGGAGCAGAGATCGGAACACCATATATTTT,CASSSGSRDRNTIYF
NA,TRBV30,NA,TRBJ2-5,TGTGCCGTAGGGTCCGGACACTTACAAGAGACCCAGTACTTC,CAVGSGHLQETQYF
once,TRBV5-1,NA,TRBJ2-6,TGCGCCAGCAGCCGAGACGGCTCTGGGGCCAACGGCCTGACTTTC,CASSRDGSGANGLTF
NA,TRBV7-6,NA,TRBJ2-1,TGTGCCAGCAGCCGGACTAATACCTACAATGAGCAGTTCTTC,CASSRTNTYNEQFF
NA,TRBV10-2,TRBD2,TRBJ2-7,TGCGCCAGCAGTGAAACCCTAGCGGGAGTGGGGGAGCAGTACTTC,CASSETLAGVGEQYF
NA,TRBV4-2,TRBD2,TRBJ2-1,TGTGCCAGCAGCCAAGAGGCCCAACTAGCGAATGAGCAGTTCTTC,CASSQEAQLANEQFF
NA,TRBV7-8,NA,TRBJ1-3,TGTGCCAGCAGCCCTCTCCTGGGAGTCCTTTTTGGAAACACCATATATTTT,CASSPLLGVLFGNTIYF